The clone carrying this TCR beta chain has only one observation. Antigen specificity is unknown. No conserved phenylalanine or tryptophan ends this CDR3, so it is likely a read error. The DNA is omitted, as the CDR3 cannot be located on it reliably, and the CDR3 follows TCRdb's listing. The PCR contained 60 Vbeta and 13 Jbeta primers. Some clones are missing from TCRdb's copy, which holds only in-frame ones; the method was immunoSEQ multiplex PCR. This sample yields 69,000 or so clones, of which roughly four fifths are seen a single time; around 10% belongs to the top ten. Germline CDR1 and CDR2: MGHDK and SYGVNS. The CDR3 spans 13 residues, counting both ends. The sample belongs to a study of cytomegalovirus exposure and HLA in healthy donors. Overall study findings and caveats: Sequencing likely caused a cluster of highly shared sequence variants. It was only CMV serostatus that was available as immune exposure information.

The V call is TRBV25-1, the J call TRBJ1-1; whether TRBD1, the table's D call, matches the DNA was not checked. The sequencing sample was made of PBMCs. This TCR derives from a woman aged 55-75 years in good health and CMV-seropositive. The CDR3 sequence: CASTRTTSTEALV.